Listed here are 25 T cell receptor beta chains from one sample, sequenced in a study of blood T cell repertoires in COVID-19. TCRdb's copy holds only in-frame clones and misses some; the assay was immunoSEQ multiplex PCR. The sample has 140,000 to 150,000 clones; about four fifths are singletons. Sequenced: peripheral blood. The receptors stem from a human donor in a cohort sampled during active COVID-19.

This clone has a single count. Other DNA sequences in the same sample also yield this CDR3. The chain uses TRBV2 and TRBJ1-1, with 7 bases aligning to TRBD1. The CDR3 runs to 13 residues. Trimming cost V 6 bases and J 5 bases; bases outside gene matches: 6. Germline V CDR1 and CDR2: SNHLY, FYNNEI. CDR3 amino acids: CASRETGVTEAFF. The CDR3 region has the DNA TGTGCCAGCAGGGAAACAGGGGTAACTGAAGCTTTCTTT.

The chain combines TRBV28 with TRBJ1-2; 12 positions agree with TRBD1. Germline V lookup: CDR1 MDHEN, CDR2 SYDVKM. This CDR3 comprises 17 residues. Losses at the gene ends were 4 bases for V and 4 bases for J; bases not matched to a gene: 10. CDR3 sequence (DNA): TGTGCCAGCAGTTCCCCGGGACAGGGGGCTTTGTCCTATGGCTACACCTTC. Protein product: CASSSPGQGALSYGYTF.

The chain combines TRBV3-1 (or the pseudogene TRBV3-2) with TRBJ1-4; 7 positions agree with TRBD1. CDR3 length: 18 residues. Per germline, CDR1 LGHDT and CDR2 YNNKEL (reference sequence). The J segment lost 5 bases and the V segment lost 4 bases, leaving 16 bases of the junction unmatched. The CDR3 loop reads CASSPKLQGGRGNEKLFF. CDR3 bases: TGTGCCAGCAGCCCCAAGCTACAAGGGGGCCGAGGCAATGAAAAACTGTTTTTT.

The CDR3 nucleotides read TGTGCCATCAGTGATATTAGCGGGAGACTAATCTACGAGCAGTACTTC. Encoded protein: CAISDISGRLIYEQYF. The V and J genes are TRBV10-3 and TRBJ2-7; TRBD2 matches at 9 bases. This CDR3 contains 16 residues. The V gene's germline CDR1 is ENHRY and CDR2 SYGVKD. V trimming: 3 bases; J trimming: 3 bases; junction bases outside the gene matches: 9.

V usage is TRBV6-2 or TRBV6-3 and J usage is TRBJ2-7; 9 nucleotides line up with TRBD2. CDR3 length: 16 residues. J was trimmed by 5 bases and V by 0 bases; bases with no gene match: 8. Germline V gives CDR1 MNHEY, CDR2 SVGEGT. The CDR3 sequence: CASSYSGGRAGDEQYF. The CDR3 bases are TGTGCCAGCAGTTACTCTGGCGGGAGGGCCGGCGACGAGCAGTACTTC.

The chain recombines TRBV7-3 with TRBJ2-7; no reliable D call. The CDR3 extends over 13 amino acids. Between the trimmed V and J ends, which lost 4 bases and 5 bases, there was a span of 12 bases. CDR1 and CDR2 (germline): SGHTA, FQGTGA. This chain's CDR3 is CASSSIPENEQYF. For the CDR3, the DNA is TGTGCCAGCAGCTCCATCCCCGAGAACGAGCAGTACTTC.

This chain connects TRBV4-3 to TRBJ2-3, with 9 bases matching TRBD2. The CDR3 runs to 15 residues. The germline V gene encodes CDR1 LGHNA and CDR2 YSLEER. The trim removed 3 bases at V and 2 bases at J, leaving 3 bases unmatched. The CDR3 coding sequence is TGCGCCAGCAGCCAGTTAGCGGGGGTCACAGATACGCAGTATTTT. Its translation: CASSQLAGVTDTQYF.

The chain combines TRBV27 with TRBJ1-5, with a weak D call TRBD1 (6 bases). The CDR3 runs to 14 residues. The ends were cut back, 5 bases at V and 2 bases at J, with 10 bases in the middle. Germline loops: CDR1 MNHEY, CDR2 SMNVEV (reference sequence). As DNA, the CDR3 is TGTGCCAGCAGTCAGGGGTCCGGCAATCAGCCCCAGCATTTT. This codes for CASSQGSGNQPQHF.

The genes are TRBV28 and TRBJ2-7, with 10 bases lining up with TRBD2. The CDR3 has 16 amino acids. The germline gives CDR1 MDHEN, CDR2 SYDVKM. The V segment lost 2 bases and the J segment 5 bases; nucleotides outside the gene matches: 9. The CDR3 region has the DNA TGTGCCAGCAGTTTAACGGCTAGCGGGAGAACGGACGAGCAGTACTTC. Residues: CASSLTASGRTDEQYF.

A few counts support this clone. V is TRBV5-1 and J is TRBJ2-7; D uncertain. V was clipped by 4 bases and J by 2 bases, with 7 bases between them. Germline V gene data show CDR1 as SGHRS and CDR2 as YFSETQ. This CDR3 has 12 amino acids. CDR3 sequence reads: CASSDSTYEQYF. Here the CDR3 DNA reads TGCGCCAGCAGCGACTCCACCTACGAGCAGTACTTC.

This chain links TRBV4-3 with TRBJ2-1, with 11 positions matching TRBD2. V trimming: 0 bases; J trimming: 1 base; junction bases outside the gene matches: 14. This CDR3 has 21 amino acids. Germline-derived CDR1 and CDR2 are LGHNA and YSLEER. The CDR3 here is CASSQDHISSGRLNSYNEQFF. In DNA form, the CDR3 reads TGCGCCAGCAGCCAAGATCATATTTCTAGCGGGAGGCTCAATTCCTACAATGAGCAGTTCTTC.

The chain has TRBV14 and TRBJ2-2; 8 nucleotides match TRBD2. This CDR3 spans 17 amino acids. The ends lost 0 bases at V and 4 bases at J; junction bases unmatched: 7. Germline CDR1 SGHDN, CDR2 FVKESK. The CDR3 nucleotides are TGTGCCAGCAGCCAAGACCACCCAGGGACTAGCACCGGGGAGCTGTTTTTT. As protein: CASSQDHPGTSTGELFF.

The V and J genes are TRBV15 and TRBJ1-1, with unresolved D. CDR1 is LNHNV, CDR2 YYDKDF, per germline (reference sequence). The CDR3 spans 15 residues. The V gene lost 3 bases and the J gene lost 0 bases, with 11 bases spanning the gap. The CDR3: CATSSPGSLNTEAFF. DNA of the CDR3: TGTGCCACCAGCAGCCCGGGGTCGCTGAACACTGAAGCTTTCTTT. Full variable domain (remainder filled in from reference TRBV15 and TRBJ1-1): DAMVIQNPRYQVTQFGKPVTLSCSQTLNHNVMYWYQQKSSQAPKLLFHYYDKDFNNEADTPDNFQSRRPNTSFCFLDIRSPGLGDTAMYLCATSSPGSLNTEAFFGQGTRLTVV.

This clone has only one observation. The genes are TRBV9 and TRBJ2-7, with TRBD2 identical over 10 bases. The ends lost 3 bases at V and 4 bases at J; junction bases unmatched: 7. The CDR3 runs to 15 residues. Germline CDR1 SGDLS, CDR2 YYNGEE. The CDR3 region is CASSASGTSVYEQYF. The CDR3 DNA sequence: TGTGCCAGCAGCGCCTCCGGGACTAGCGTATACGAGCAGTACTTC.

The chain has TRBV5-1 and TRBJ2-6; 7 positions match TRBD1. Looked up from germline, CDR1 is SGHRS and CDR2 is YFSETQ. V lost 0 bases to trimming and J lost 1 base; unmatched junction nucleotides: 7. The CDR3 length is 18 residues. CDR3 DNA: TGCGCCAGCAGCTTGGTCGGGACAGCCTCATCTGGGGCCAACGTCCTGACTTTC. Translation: CASSLVGTASSGANVLTF.

This chain uses TRBV28 with TRBJ2-3, with D perhaps TRBD1 (6 bases). Germline CDR1 MDHEN, CDR2 SYDVKM. This CDR3 is 16 amino acids long. Trimming took 2 bases from V and 6 from J, leaving 18 bases between them. The CDR3 spells CASSLPDSLPTDTQYF. For the CDR3, the DNA is TGTGCCAGCAGTTTACCGGACAGCCTCCCGACGGATACGCAGTATTTT.

The chain is built from TRBV5-6 and TRBJ1-4; D call uncertain. The CDR3 runs to 13 residues. Germline loops: CDR1 SGHDT, CDR2 YYEEEE. V was pared by 5 bases and J by 5 bases, with 10 bases between. CDR3 bases: TGTGCCAGCAGGCTCAGATCAAATGAAAAACTGTTTTTT. Protein: CASRLRSNEKLFF.

V is TRBV15 and J is TRBJ1-2; D is possibly TRBD1 (5 bases). The ends were cut back, 0 bases at V and 6 bases at J, with 14 bases in the middle. This CDR3 region has 15 residues. Germline CDR1 and CDR2: LNHNV and YYDKDF (reference sequence). The CDR3 DNA reads TGTGCCACCAGCAGAGAGGCGGGGACGCGGGATGGCTACACCTTC. This gives the protein CATSREAGTRDGYTF.

The rearrangement joins TRBV4-3 to TRBJ2-7; possible D gene TRBD1, 6 bases. The CDR3 runs to 16 residues. V dropped 1 base and J dropped 4 bases, with 17 bases sitting between them. The V gene's germline CDR1 is LGHNA and CDR2 YSLEER. CDR3 region: CASSQAAQGQAYEQYF. CDR3 bases: TGCGCCAGCAGCCAAGCGGCCCAGGGGCAAGCTTACGAGCAGTACTTC.

This sequence joins TRBV5-1 and TRBJ2-7, with 14 bases fitting TRBD2. The CDR3 is 16 residues long. V was clipped by 4 bases and J by 4 bases; unmatched bases: 7. Germline CDR1 reads SGHRS; CDR2 reads YFSETQ. CDR3 nucleotide sequence: TGCGCCAGCAGCCCCCAGGGACTAGCGGGAGTGTACGAGCAGTACTTC. It yields the protein CASSPQGLAGVYEQYF.

The chain combines TRBV3-1 (or the pseudogene TRBV3-2) with TRBJ2-1; D may be TRBD2 (6 bases). The CDR3 contains 14 residues. Germline CDR1 and CDR2: LGHDT and YNNKEL (reference sequence). Trimming stripped 1 base from V and 5 bases from J, with 9 bases between. The CDR3 nucleotides are TGTGCCAGCAGCCAAGCTAGCGCCGACAATGAGCAGTTCTTC. Translated, it gives CASSQASADNEQFF.

This clone appeared a single time. CDR3 coding DNA: TGTGCCAGCAGCCCAAAAGGACAGGGGGCGAGGGAGCAGTACTTC. This gives the protein CASSPKGQGAREQYF. The chain is built from TRBV5-4 and TRBJ2-7; TRBD1 aligns across 11 bases. From germline, CDR1 is SGHNT and CDR2 YYREEE (reference sequence). V dropped 4 bases and J dropped 7; count of bases not matched to a gene: 10. There are 15 residues in the CDR3.

The sample holds one count of this clone. The chain has TRBV5-1 and TRBJ2-5; TRBD1 agrees at 7 bases. Germline V gene lookup returns CDR1 SGHRS and CDR2 YFSETQ. This CDR3 spans 13 amino acids. Losses at the gene ends were 4 bases for V and 5 bases for J; bases not matched to a gene: 5. CDR3 nucleotide sequence: TGCGCCAGCAGCGAACAGGGGCGGGAGACCCAGTACTTC. Its translation: CASSEQGRETQYF.

The chain combines TRBV5-1 with TRBJ2-7, with 10 bases lining up with TRBD2. V gave up 4 bases and J gave up 3 bases; unmatched junction bases: 4. Germline CDR1 is SGHRS and CDR2 is YFSETQ. The length of the CDR3 is 14 residues. This chain's CDR3 is CASSVTSGIYEQYF. The CDR3 nucleotides read TGCGCCAGCAGCGTAACTAGCGGGATCTACGAGCAGTACTTC.

This clone turned up a few times. V is TRBV6-6 and J is TRBJ2-1; TRBD2 aligns across 10 bases. The length of the CDR3 is 15 residues. Looked up from germline, CDR1 is MNHNY and CDR2 is SVGAGI (reference sequence). V was pared by 8 bases and J by 3 bases, with 7 bases of the junction left unmatched. CDR3: CASRRLAGDYNEQFF. DNA of the CDR3: TGTGCCAGCCGTAGACTAGCGGGTGACTACAATGAGCAGTTCTTC.